A single sample gave rise to the 32 T cell receptor beta chains below, sequenced in a study of blood T cell repertoires in COVID-19. Profiled with immunoSEQ multiplex PCR; TCRdb holds only in-frame clones, not every one. Among under 300,000 clones listed, around 90% were seen once. Sample: PBMCs or T cells enriched from blood (not recorded which). The source of these receptors is a woman in her forties who had recovered from COVID-19.

The chain has TRBV14 and TRBJ1-1; D might be TRBD1 (5 bases). CDR1 SGHDN and CDR2 FVKESK come from the germline V gene. V was shortened by 4 bases and J by 1 base, with 7 bases between the two germline ends. The CDR3 sequence is 13 residues long. CDR3 residues: CASSPTANTEAFF. Here the CDR3 DNA reads TGTGCCAGCAGCCCGACAGCGAACACTGAAGCTTTCTTT.

V and J are TRBV5-1 and TRBJ1-1; D may be TRBD1 (6 bases). CDR1 and CDR2 (germline): SGHRS, YFSETQ. This CDR3 contains 16 residues. Trimming took off 0 bases at V and 1 base at J, with 13 bases between the two ends. The CDR3 region has the DNA TGCGCCAGCAGCTTGGCCACAGGGTTGAGGAACACTGAAGCTTTCTTT. It is translated as CASSLATGLRNTEAFF.

This chain uses TRBV6-5 with TRBJ1-2, with D hard to call. Germline CDR1 and CDR2: MNHEY and SVGAGI. This CDR3 region has 12 residues. V dropped 4 bases and J dropped 5 bases, with 8 bases sitting between them. This chain's CDR3 is CASSSQIYGYTF. CDR3 in DNA: TGTGCCAGCAGTTCCCAGATATATGGCTACACCTTC.

CDR3 in DNA: TGTGCCAGCAGTGATGACAGCCAAAGGCCCCTCCACTTT. Amino acids: CASSDDSQRPLHF. The chain joins TRBV2 to TRBJ1-6; tentatively, D is TRBD1 (5 bases). V was trimmed by 3 bases and J by 13 bases, leaving 13 bases between them. Germline values: CDR1 SNHLY, CDR2 FYNNEI. There are 13 residues in the CDR3.

The V gene is TRBV5-1, the J gene TRBJ1-1; D call uncertain. There are 14 residues in the CDR3. Germline V gene sequence: CDR1 SGHRS, CDR2 YFSETQ. V lost 4 bases to trimming and J lost 3 bases, with 13 bases between them. The CDR3 reads CASSAIQSDTEAFF. The CDR3 coding sequence is TGCGCCAGCAGCGCGATACAGTCCGACACTGAAGCTTTCTTT.

This clone was recorded once. The rearrangement uses TRBV11-3 and TRBJ2-1, with TRBD2 as a possible D gene (5 bases). CDR1 and CDR2 (germline): SGHNT, YENEEA. V dropped 1 base and J dropped 10 bases, with 14 bases sitting between them. The CDR3 length is 14 residues. The CDR3 is CASSLGPSSEEQFF. CDR3 in DNA: TGTGCCAGCAGCTTAGGTCCTAGCTCGGAAGAGCAGTTCTTC.

The rearrangement uses TRBV28 and TRBJ2-1, with a possible D match to TRBD1 (5 bases). The germline CDR1 and CDR2 sequences are MDHEN and SYDVKM. The CDR3 is 17 residues long. V was clipped by 2 bases and J by 5 bases, with 19 bases between them. CDR3 coding DNA: TGTGCCAGCAGTTTAATCCCACAAAGGGGCTGGGACAATGAGCAGTTCTTC. Protein product: CASSLIPQRGWDNEQFF.

The chain links TRBV2 to TRBJ2-3, with 7 bases aligning to TRBD2. This CDR3 is built from 14 residues. Germline V gene data show CDR1 as SNHLY and CDR2 as FYNNEI. Losses at the gene ends were 7 bases for V and 2 bases for J; bases not matched to a gene: 6. CDR3 sequence: CASTRAGVTDTQYF. The CDR3 region has the DNA TGTGCCAGCACCAGGGCGGGAGTCACAGATACGCAGTATTTT.

The chain joins TRBV7-3 to TRBJ2-1, with 8 bases identical to TRBD2. Germline lookup yields CDR1 SGHTA and CDR2 FQGTGA. With V trimmed by 5 bases and J by 8 bases, 11 bases remained unmatched. CDR3 size: 15 residues. The CDR3 DNA reads as TGTGCCAGCAGCCTCGGTGGGACTAGAAGACATGAGCAGTTCTTC. Amino acid sequence: CASSLGGTRRHEQFF.

Only one count was recorded for this clone. This chain links TRBV7-2 with TRBJ1-3, with D perhaps matching TRBD1 (5 bases). CDR3 length: 16 amino acids. Per the germline V gene, CDR1 is SGHTA and CDR2 is FQGNSA. Trimming shortened V by 4 bases and J by 0 bases, and 13 bases separated the two germline ends. Here the CDR3 reads CASSYSHGGSGNTIYF. The CDR3, as DNA: TGTGCCAGCAGCTACTCCCACGGGGGCTCTGGAAACACCATATATTTT.

This chain connects TRBV2 to TRBJ2-3, with 8 bases fitting TRBD2. After removal of 2 bases from V and 7 bases from J, the junction contained 5 bases not matched to a gene. Per the germline V gene, CDR1 is SNHLY and CDR2 is FYNNEI. This CDR3 is 14 amino acids long. CDR3 bases: TGTGCCAGCAGTGAAAATACTAGCGGCAATACGCAGTATTTT. It is translated as CASSENTSGNTQYF.

The V call is TRBV10-2, the J call TRBJ1-1; 8 bases agree with TRBD1. The CDR3 spans 15 residues. V was clipped by 5 bases and J by 4 bases; unmatched bases: 9. Germline V gene data show CDR1 as WSHSY and CDR2 as SAAADI. Here the CDR3 DNA reads TGCGCCAGCAGTCCCCAACAGGGGGTCGGCACTGAAGCTTTCTTT. Translating it yields CASSPQQGVGTEAFF.

The rearrangement links TRBV29-1 to TRBJ1-2; D is possibly TRBD1 (6 bases). The CDR3 has 13 residues. Trimming removed 5 bases at V and 3 bases at J, with 13 bases between. Germline V lookup: CDR1 SQVTM, CDR2 ANQGSEA. In DNA form, the CDR3 reads TGCAGCGTTCGGACAGAAGGTTACTATGGCTACACCTTC. Its translation: CSVRTEGYYGYTF.

V gene TRBV2 combines with J gene TRBJ1-5, with 7 bases lining up with TRBD1. CDR3 length: 17 residues. Germline V lookup: CDR1 SNHLY, CDR2 FYNNEI. With 1 base clipped from V and 0 bases from J, the junction kept 6 bases outside the gene matches. The CDR3 region is CASSEGTGPYSNQPQHF. The CDR3, as DNA: TGTGCCAGCAGTGAAGGGACAGGCCCATATAGCAATCAGCCCCAGCATTTT.

The genes are TRBV9 and TRBJ1-2; D ambiguous. Between the trimmed V and J ends, which lost 7 bases and 6 bases, there was a span of 13 bases. This CDR3 region has 12 residues. CDR1 and CDR2 from the germline V gene are SGDLS and YYNGEE. The CDR3 sequence: CASPAGWDGYTF. The DNA for the CDR3 is TGTGCCAGCCCCGCAGGTTGGGATGGCTACACCTTC.

The chain carries TRBV7-9 and TRBJ2-7; 7 nucleotides agree with TRBD1. The CDR3 is 15 amino acids. Germline V gene data show CDR1 as SEHNR and CDR2 as FQNEAQ (reference sequence). The V segment lost 6 bases and the J segment 3 bases; nucleotides outside the gene matches: 11. In nucleotides, the CDR3 is TGTGCCAGCAGTTCAGAGGGGCAGGGGGACTACGAGCAGTACTTC. It yields the protein CASSSEGQGDYEQYF.

This rearrangement joins TRBV3-1 (or the pseudogene TRBV3-2) to TRBJ2-3; maybe TRBD2 (5 bases). Trimming removed 3 bases at V and 4 bases at J, with 8 bases between. CDR1 LGHDT and CDR2 YNNKEL come from the germline V gene (reference sequence). This CDR3 is built from 13 residues. CDR3 sequence reads: CASSQRAADTQYF. The CDR3, as DNA: TGTGCCAGCAGCCAGAGGGCGGCAGATACGCAGTATTTT.

This sequence joins TRBV11-2 and TRBJ1-1; D uncertain. Trimming left V 5 bases short and J 1 base short, with 8 bases between. The CDR3 sequence is 13 residues long. The germline CDR1 and CDR2 sequences are SGHAT and FQNNGV. Written as DNA, the CDR3 is TGTGCCAGCAGCGAGCGGTGGAACACTGAAGCTTTCTTT. The encoded protein is CASSERWNTEAFF.

This rearrangement joins TRBV28 to TRBJ1-5; 8 nucleotides match TRBD1. Germline CDR1 and CDR2: MDHEN and SYDVKM. The CDR3 has 16 residues. The trim removed 1 base at V and 4 bases at J, leaving 6 bases unmatched. In DNA form, the CDR3 reads TGTGCCAGCAGTTTATCGGGCAGGGGGCTTAATCAGCCCCAGCATTTT. Translation gives CASSLSGRGLNQPQHF.

The chain carries TRBV3-1 (or the pseudogene TRBV3-2) and TRBJ2-2, with 7 bases identical to TRBD1. With V trimmed by 7 bases and J by 5 bases, 7 bases remained unmatched. Germline CDR1 reads LGHDT; CDR2 reads YNNKEL (reference sequence). The CDR3 totals 14 residues. As DNA, the CDR3 is TGTGCCAGCAACCCGAGGGGGCGAACCGGGGAGCTGTTTTTT. Its translation: CASNPRGRTGELFF.

This chain connects TRBV12-3 or TRBV12-4 to TRBJ1-5, with 7 bases matching TRBD1. CDR3 length equals 13 residues. V gave up 2 bases and J gave up 7 bases; unmatched junction bases: 2. CDR3 in amino acids: CASSLRGHQPQHF. The DNA of the CDR3 is TGTGCCAGCAGTTTAAGGGGGCACCAGCCCCAGCATTTT.

V usage is TRBV7-2 and J usage is TRBJ1-1, with D possibly TRBD1 on 6 matching bases. Looked up from germline, CDR1 is SGHTA and CDR2 is FQGNSA. With 1 base removed from V and 0 bases from J, the gap between germline ends came to 9 bases. CDR3 length: 15 amino acids. The CDR3 protein is CASSLEGQLNTEAFF. DNA of the CDR3: TGTGCCAGCAGCTTAGAGGGACAACTGAACACTGAAGCTTTCTTT.

The count of this clone is one. For the CDR3, the DNA is TGTGCCAGCAGCTTGTTGTCCTCAGGGGAGACCCAGTACTTC. This codes for CASSLLSSGETQYF. This rearrangement joins TRBV5-5 to TRBJ2-5, with a possible D match to TRBD1 (5 bases). CDR3 length: 14 amino acids. The ends were cut back, 1 base at V and 5 bases at J, with 12 bases in the middle. CDR1 and CDR2 from the germline V gene are SGHKS and YYEKEE (reference sequence).

The rearrangement uses TRBV30 and TRBJ1-1; D ambiguous. This CDR3 spans 13 amino acids. The V end was cut by 4 bases, the J end by 10 bases, with 19 bases between. Germline V lookup: CDR1 GTSNPN, CDR2 SVGIG (reference sequence). CDR3 region: CAWTTGGPDPAFF. The CDR3 DNA follows: TGTGCCTGGACCACTGGAGGCCCCGATCCAGCTTTCTTT.

This chain connects TRBV18 to TRBJ1-3; D is ambiguous. The CDR3 sequence is 15 residues long. From germline, CDR1 is KGHSH and CDR2 LQKENI. Trimming removed 5 bases at V and 0 bases at J, with 11 bases between. The CDR3: CASSVQSSSGNTIYF. CDR3 DNA: TGTGCCAGCTCAGTACAGAGTAGCTCTGGAAACACCATATATTTT.

CDR3 sequence: CASSHRDYGYNEQFF. The CDR3 DNA follows: TGTGCCAGCAGCCACCGGGACTATGGATACAATGAGCAGTTCTTC. The chain combines TRBV11-2 with TRBJ2-1; 7 positions match TRBD2. The CDR3 consists of 15 residues. Germline V gives CDR1 SGHAT, CDR2 FQNNGV. J was trimmed by 4 bases and V by 5 bases; bases with no gene match: 8.

V and J are TRBV7-8 and TRBJ1-4; D remains unclear. Trimming took 0 bases from V and 7 from J, leaving 9 bases between them. Germline CDR1 reads SGHVS; CDR2 reads FQNEAQ. This CDR3 is built from 14 residues. CDR3 protein: CASSLALEGEKLFF. In DNA form, the CDR3 reads TGTGCCAGCAGCTTAGCCTTAGAGGGTGAAAAACTGTTTTTT.

The V call is TRBV25-1, the J call TRBJ1-5; no firm D call. Per germline, CDR1 MGHDK and CDR2 SYGVNS. V dropped 7 bases and J dropped 7 bases, with 14 bases sitting between them. This CDR3 region has 13 residues. CDR3 region: CASKCPRSQPQHF. CDR3 nucleotide sequence: TGTGCCAGCAAATGTCCCAGGTCCCAGCCCCAGCATTTT.

The V gene is TRBV5-6, the J gene TRBJ2-3; maybe TRBD2 (6 bases). CDR1 and CDR2 from the germline V gene are SGHDT and YYEEEE. The germline V and J ends were trimmed by 2 bases and 4 bases, with 17 bases remaining between them. This CDR3 spans 16 amino acids. The CDR3 reads CASSFYGTPEADTQYF. CDR3 DNA: TGTGCCAGCAGCTTTTACGGGACTCCGGAGGCAGATACGCAGTATTTT.

The J gene is TRBJ1-1, the V gene TRBV5-1; no clear D gene. Trimming removed 3 bases at V and 1 base at J, with 10 bases between. Per germline, CDR1 SGHRS and CDR2 YFSETQ. This CDR3 has 14 amino acids. CDR3 loop: CASSYHGENTEAFF. The CDR3 DNA is TGCGCCAGCAGCTATCACGGTGAGAACACTGAAGCTTTCTTT.

The chain links TRBV30 to TRBJ1-3; D uncertain. The V end was cut by 1 base, the J end by 0 bases, with 7 bases between. Germline V gene lookup returns CDR1 GTSNPN and CDR2 SVGIG (reference sequence). CDR3 length: 14 residues. CDR3: CAWSAVSSGNTIYF. The CDR3 nucleotides read TGTGCCTGGAGTGCGGTGAGCTCTGGAAACACCATATATTTT.

The gene calls are TRBV7-2 and TRBJ2-6, with 11 bases matching TRBD2. This CDR3 comprises 18 residues. Germline CDR1 and CDR2: SGHTA and FQGNSA. V trimming: 3 bases; J trimming: 0 bases; junction bases outside the gene matches: 4. The CDR3 DNA sequence: TGTGCCAGCAGCTTGAGACTAGCGGGAACCTCTGGGGCCAACGTCCTGACTTTC. Protein sequence: CASSLRLAGTSGANVLTF. The variable domain in full, completed from reference TRBV7-2 and TRBJ2-6, reads GAGVSQSPSNKVTEKGKDVELRCDPISGHTALYWYRQSLGQGLEFLIYFQGNSAPDKSGLPSDRFSAERTGGSVSTLTIQRTQQEDSAVYLCASSLRLAGTSGANVLTFGAGSRLTVL.